The text below deals with one T cell receptor beta chain. The antigen is undetermined. The CDR3 length is 16 residues. Germline V gene data show CDR1 as GTSNPN and CDR2 as SVGIG (reference sequence). Between the trimmed V and J ends, which lost 3 bases and 0 bases, there was a span of 12 bases. This record comes from a study of cytomegalovirus exposure and HLA in healthy donors. With 60 Vbeta and 13 Jbeta primers, the PCR was carried out. Produced via immunoSEQ multiplex PCR; TCRdb's table is partial and in-frame only. The sample data list 150,000 to 200,000 clones. Regarding donors, all were healthy bone marrow donors. Study-wide points: TCR beta V- and J-gene trimming was later associated with a missense DCLRE1C variant. Evidence from a later analysis indicated that most CMV-associated TCR beta chains looked HLA-restricted.

The chain is built from TRBV30 and TRBJ1-6; a weak D match, TRBD1 (5 bases). Sequenced input: PBMCs. This clonotype originated in a young man in good health and CMV-seronegative. The CDR3 loop is CAWRLGGSSYNSPLHF. The CDR3 nucleotides are TGTGCCTGGAGACTCGGGGGGAGCTCCTATAATTCACCCCTCCACTTT.